The clone carrying this T cell receptor (beta chain) has just a few counts. Its antigen is still unknown. The data were taken from a study of human T cells and chemical hapten exposure. Study information: Alopecia areata, totalis or universalis affected patients who were mostly female.

The germline gives CDR1 SEHNR, CDR2 FQNEAQ (reference sequence). The CDR3 consists of 13 residues. Trimming stripped 5 bases from V and 9 bases from J, with 11 bases between. Time point in this sample: patch test 2, 6 weeks after DPC sensitization. Treatment reported: therapeutic diphenylcyclopropenone sensitization with weekly scalp DPC. Study outcomes and limitations: Healthy people's immune response may differ from that of the donors, who had alopecia. Counts of TCRs above 1 in 1000 frequency stayed unchanged with DPC sensitization.

The library labeled individual cDNA molecules by adding unique molecular identifiers to them. TCRdb reprocessed the RACE reads via MiXCR and lists one record per CDR3 protein. The sample records about 400,000 distinct CDR3 sequences, under 6.5% being singletons. The source was whole blood, collected in connection with sensitization to the hapten diphenylcyclopropenone (DPC). The receptor was derived from a woman between 18 and 30 years old with alopecia areata. Some clones in this sample may be carry-over from other donors' samples. The rearrangement links TRBV7-9 to TRBJ1-6, with D maybe TRBD1 (5 bases). CDR3 amino acids: CASSHGAGSPLHF. In DNA form, the CDR3 reads TGTGCCAGCAGCCATGGGGCAGGTTCACCCCTCCACTTT.